This T cell receptor beta chain comes out of a study of blood T cell repertoires in COVID-19. As for the study in general: The study drew acute and convalescent COVID-19 samples from the United States, Italy and Spain.

This clone was recorded only once. The table came from immunoSEQ multiplex PCR; TCRdb's copy has only in-frame clones and leaves some out. The data show more than 110,000 clones, roughly 80% seen once. Per the germline V gene, CDR1 is PRHDT and CDR2 is FYEKMQ (reference sequence). The CDR3 runs to 13 residues. With V trimmed by 5 bases and J by 5 bases, 5 bases remained unmatched. Sequenced material: peripheral blood. This clonotype was obtained from a human donor in a cohort sampled during active COVID-19. This rearrangement joins TRBV13 to TRBJ2-5; 7 nucleotides match TRBD1. CDR3 in amino acids: CASSRGQIETQYF. CDR3 in DNA: TGTGCCAGCAGCAGGGGACAGATCGAGACCCAGTACTTC.